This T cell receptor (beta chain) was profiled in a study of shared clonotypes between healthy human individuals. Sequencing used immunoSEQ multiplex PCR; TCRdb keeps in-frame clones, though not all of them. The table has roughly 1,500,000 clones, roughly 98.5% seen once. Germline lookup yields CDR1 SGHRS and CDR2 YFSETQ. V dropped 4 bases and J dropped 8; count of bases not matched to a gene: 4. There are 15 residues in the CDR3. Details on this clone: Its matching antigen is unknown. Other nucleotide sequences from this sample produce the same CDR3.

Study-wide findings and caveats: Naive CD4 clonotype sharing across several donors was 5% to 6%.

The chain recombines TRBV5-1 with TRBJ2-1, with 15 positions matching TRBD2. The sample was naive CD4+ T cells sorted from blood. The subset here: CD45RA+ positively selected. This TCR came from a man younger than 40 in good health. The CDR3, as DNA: TGCGCCAGCAGCCCAGGACTAGCGGGAGGGGATGAGCAGTTCTTC. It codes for CASSPGLAGGDEQFF.